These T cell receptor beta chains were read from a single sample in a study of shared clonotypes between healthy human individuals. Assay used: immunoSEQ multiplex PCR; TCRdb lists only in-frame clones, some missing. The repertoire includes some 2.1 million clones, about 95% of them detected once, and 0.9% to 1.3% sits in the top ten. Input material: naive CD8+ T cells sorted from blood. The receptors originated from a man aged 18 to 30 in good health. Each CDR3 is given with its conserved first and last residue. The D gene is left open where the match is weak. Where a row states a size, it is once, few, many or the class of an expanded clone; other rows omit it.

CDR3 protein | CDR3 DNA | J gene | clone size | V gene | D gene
CASSYSQQGAYEQYF | TGTGCCAGCAGTTACTCGCAGCAGGGGGCCTACGAGCAGTACTTC | TRBJ2-7 | NA | TRBV6-5 | TRBD1
CASSYSDGPGHEQYF | TGTGCCAGCAGTTACTCGGATGGACCTGGGCACGAGCAGTACTTC | TRBJ2-7 | NA | TRBV6-6 | NA
CASSQVWEGLGNEQFF | TGCGCCAGCAGCCAAGTCTGGGAGGGCTTAGGTAATGAGCAGTTCTTC | TRBJ2-1 | NA | TRBV4-3 | TRBD2
CASSEVTGGAGETQYF | TGTGCCAGCAGTGAAGTTACAGGGGGCGCGGGGGAGACCCAGTACTTC | TRBJ2-5 | NA | TRBV6-1 | TRBD1
CASSLVGVDNEQFF | TGCGCCAGCAGCTTGGTCGGGGTTGACAATGAGCAGTTCTTC | TRBJ2-1 | NA | TRBV5-1 | NA
CSVVMRGVLTVTDTQYF | TGCAGCGTTGTAATGCGGGGAGTCCTAACCGTGACAGATACGCAGTATTTT | TRBJ2-3 | NA | TRBV29-1 | NA
CASPKGIDTGELFF | TGTGCCAGCCCGAAGGGGATAGACACCGGGGAGCTGTTTTTT | TRBJ2-2 | once | TRBV6-6 | NA
CASRTGGSNQPQHF | TGTGCCAGCAGGACAGGGGGAAGCAATCAGCCCCAGCATTTT | TRBJ1-5 | NA | TRBV28 | TRBD1
CASSSKRQGRNEQYF | TGTGCCAGCAGCTCTAAGAGACAGGGAAGGAACGAGCAGTACTTC | TRBJ2-7 | NA | TRBV7-6 | TRBD1
CASSFSGTSYNEQFF | TGTGCCAGCAGTTTTTCCGGGACTAGCTACAATGAGCAGTTCTTC | TRBJ2-1 | NA | TRBV27 | TRBD2
CASYTGLSAGSANEKLFF | TGTGCCAGTTATACAGGGCTTTCGGCAGGGAGTGCTAATGAAAAACTGTTTTTT | TRBJ1-4 | NA | TRBV7-8 | NA
CASSYSHGVDETQYF | TGTGCCAGCAGTTACTCGCACGGGGTAGATGAGACCCAGTACTTC | TRBJ2-5 | NA | TRBV6-5 | NA
CASSFGGMTYEQYF | TGTGCCAGCAGCTTCGGCGGGATGACCTACGAGCAGTACTTC | TRBJ2-7 | once | TRBV7-2 | NA
CASSLLPGTGRGSEQFF | TGTGCCAGCAGTCTCCTCCCCGGGACAGGACGGGGTAGTGAGCAGTTCTTC | TRBJ2-1 | NA | TRBV27 | TRBD1
CASSADDYEQYF | TGTGCCAGCTCAGCGGACGACTACGAGCAGTACTTC | TRBJ2-7 | NA | TRBV18 | NA
CASSQNKAEAFF | TGTGCCAGCAGCCAGAACAAGGCTGAAGCTTTCTTT | TRBJ1-1 | NA | TRBV11-3 | NA
CAISASRGSYEQYF | TGTGCCATCAGTGCATCCAGGGGATCCTACGAGCAGTACTTC | TRBJ2-7 | NA | TRBV10-3 | NA
CASSPEGGYYTNTGELFF | TGTGCCAGCAGCCCCGAAGGGGGTTACTACACGAACACCGGGGAGCTGTTTTTT | TRBJ2-2 | NA | TRBV9 | NA
CASSSRTGLNSPLHF | TGTGCCAGCAGCTCAAGGACAGGGCTCAATTCACCCCTCCACTTT | TRBJ1-6 | NA | TRBV7-2 | TRBD1
CASSLSGGGQSYEQYF | TGTGCCAGCAGCTTATCGGGGGGCGGACAATCCTACGAGCAGTACTTC | TRBJ2-7 | NA | TRBV7-2 | NA
CASSQIWGPVPGADTQYF | TGCGCCAGCAGCCAAATTTGGGGACCAGTCCCGGGGGCAGATACGCAGTATTTT | TRBJ2-3 | NA | TRBV4-3 | NA
CAWSVAGAGRAEQFF | TGTGCCTGGAGTGTCGCCGGCGCTGGGCGGGCTGAGCAGTTCTTC | TRBJ2-1 | NA | TRBV30 | NA
CAWRVGGQANFFYEQYF | TGTGCCTGGAGGGTAGGAGGACAGGCGAACTTTTTTTACGAGCAGTACTTC | TRBJ2-7 | NA | TRBV30 | TRBD1
CASSAGQKSDGYTF | TGTGCCAGCAGCGCGGGACAGAAATCGGATGGCTACACCTTC | TRBJ1-2 | NA | TRBV7-6 | TRBD1